The rows below give T cell receptor beta chains drawn from one sample of a study of blood T cell repertoires in COVID-19. Generated by immunoSEQ multiplex PCR, the TCRdb table keeps only in-frame clones and is missing some. The data show more than 250,000 clones, with more than 75% seen just once and 1% held by the top ten. Sequenced material: peripheral blood. These receptors all stem from a man in his forties or fifties with active or convalescent COVID-19. Each CDR3 is given with its conserved first and last residue. D genes are given only for firm matches. Size tells how often a clone was seen (once, few, many) or the class of an expanded clone, and some rows leave it out.

J | V | D | size | CDR3 | DNA
TRBJ2-4 | TRBV28 | TRBD2 | - | CASSLGTSGSFSENIQYF | TGTGCCAGCAGCCTCGGGACTAGCGGGAGTTTCTCCGAAAACATTCAGTACTTC
TRBJ1-1 | TRBV5-1 | - | - | CASSFHTGNTEAFF | TGCGCCAGCAGCTTTCACACAGGGAACACTGAAGCTTTCTTT
TRBJ2-7 | TRBV9 | TRBD2 | once | CASSASGGVSYEQYF | TGTGCCAGCAGCGCTAGCGGGGGGGTCTCCTACGAGCAGTACTTC
TRBJ1-5 | TRBV30 | - | - | CAWSTTASNQPQHF | TGTGCCTGGAGTACGACAGCCAGCAATCAGCCCCAGCATTTT
TRBJ2-5 | TRBV28 | - | - | CASSLISQETQYF | TGTGCCAGCAGTTTAATTAGCCAAGAGACCCAGTACTTC
TRBJ2-1 | TRBV3-1/TRBV3-2 | - | - | CASSRRVEQFF | TGTGCCAGCAGCCGGAGGGTTGAGCAGTTCTTC
TRBJ1-5 | TRBV5-4 | - | - | CASSSRPGGGQPQHF | TGTGCCAGCAGCTCAAGACCTGGGGGGGGTCAGCCCCAGCATTTT
TRBJ2-3 | TRBV24-1 | TRBD2 | once | CATSGSLAGGTDTQYF | TGTGCCACCAGTGGGAGTCTAGCGGGGGGCACAGATACGCAGTATTTT
TRBJ1-6 | TRBV2 | - | - | CASIRGIADSPLHF | TGTGCCAGCATTAGGGGGATTGCTGACTCACCCCTCCACTTT
TRBJ2-3 | TRBV6-2/TRBV6-3 | TRBD2 | - | CASSYERGGSTDTQYF | TGTGCCAGCAGTTACGAGCGGGGGGGAAGCACAGATACGCAGTATTTT
TRBJ2-7 | TRBV3-1/TRBV3-2 | TRBD2 | - | CASSQGWSGLVRHEQYF | TGTGCCAGCAGCCAAGGGTGGAGCGGACTAGTCCGCCACGAGCAGTACTTC
TRBJ1-2 | TRBV3-1/TRBV3-2 | - | - | CASSQDSPTGYDGYTF | TGTGCCAGCAGCCAAGATTCCCCGACAGGTTACGATGGCTACACCTTC
TRBJ2-1 | TRBV5-4 | TRBD1 | - | CASSLVDRDSGNEQFF | TGTGCCAGCAGCTTGGTGGACAGGGATTCCGGCAATGAGCAGTTCTTC
TRBJ2-7 | TRBV19 | TRBD1 | once | CASSVNRGSYEQYF | TGTGCCAGTAGTGTAAACAGGGGGTCCTACGAGCAGTACTTC
TRBJ2-7 | TRBV13 | TRBD2 | few | CASSLGLSLAGGIEQYF | TGTGCCAGCAGCTTAGGGCTTTCCCTAGCGGGAGGTATCGAGCAGTACTTC
TRBJ2-1 | TRBV5-1 | TRBD1 | - | CASSLGQGERQFF | TGCGCCAGCAGCTTGGGGCAGGGGGAAAGGCAGTTCTTC
TRBJ1-3 | TRBV2 | TRBD1 | - | CASSTGTGGNTIYF | TGTGCCAGCAGTACCGGGACAGGAGGAAACACCATATATTTT
TRBJ1-1 | TRBV3-1/TRBV3-2 | - | - | CASSQDNRGTEAFF | TGTGCCAGCAGCCAAGATAATCGGGGAACTGAAGCTTTCTTT
TRBJ2-7 | TRBV28 | TRBD1 | - | CASSPEGVPTRDRESEQYF | TGTGCCAGCAGTCCCGAGGGGGTGCCAACCCGGGACAGGGAGAGTGAGCAGTACTTC
TRBJ2-5 | TRBV7-9 | - | once | CASSLVEAGETQYF | TGTGCCAGCAGCTTAGTCGAAGCGGGAGAGACCCAGTACTTC
TRBJ1-5 | TRBV3-1/TRBV3-2 | - | - | CASSHGHNSNQPQHF | TGTGCCAGCAGCCACGGACACAATAGCAATCAGCCCCAGCATTTT
TRBJ2-7 | TRBV14 | - | - | CASSGGSLTTYEQYF | TGTGCCAGCAGCGGGGGCAGCTTAACGACCTACGAGCAGTACTTC
TRBJ2-3 | TRBV2 | TRBD1 | - | CASIQGANTDTQYF | TGTGCCAGCATTCAGGGGGCAAACACAGATACGCAGTATTTT
TRBJ2-7 | TRBV28 | TRBD2 | - | CASSLASGRWYEQYF | TGTGCCAGCAGTTTAGCTAGCGGGAGGTGGTACGAGCAGTACTTC
TRBJ2-7 | TRBV14 | - | - | CASSLRTEGAEQYF | TGTGCCAGCAGCCTCAGAACGGAGGGGGCTGAGCAGTACTTC
TRBJ1-6 | TRBV30 | - | - | CAWGWESSYNSPLHF | TGTGCCTGGGGTTGGGAGAGCTCCTATAATTCACCCCTCCACTTT
TRBJ1-1 | TRBV5-4 | TRBD1 | - | CASSLGGTGRGTEAFF | TGTGCCAGCAGCTTGGGGGGGACAGGGAGAGGAACTGAAGCTTTCTTT
TRBJ2-1 | TRBV7-9 | TRBD2 | once | CASSASGTSHNEQFF | TGTGCCAGCAGCGCCTCCGGGACTAGCCACAATGAGCAGTTCTTC
TRBJ2-1 | TRBV29-1 | - | - | CSVETPYNEQFF | TGCAGCGTTGAGACACCGTACAATGAGCAGTTCTTC